Listed below are T cell receptor beta chains from one sample, sequenced in a study of beta chain features in type 1 diabetes. The protocol was immunoSEQ multiplex PCR, while the TCRdb copy is restricted to in-frame clones and leaves out a portion. Counted here are 500,000 to 700,000 clones, about 14% occurring once; the ten biggest clones make up approximately 0.087%. The sequencing sample was made of naive CD4+ T cells from blood. The receptor source for this set is a man aged 18 to 29 in good health. Both conserved end residues are part of each CDR3. The order of the fields is V gene, D gene, J gene, clone size, CDR3 DNA, CDR3 protein. The D gene is left open where the match is weak. Clone sizes are given selectively: once, few, many, or a class where the clone is expanded.

v_gene: TRBV19
d_gene: -
j_gene: TRBJ1-5
abundance: few
CDR3nt: TGTGCCAGTAGAGCTGGACACACGAATAGCAATCAGCCCCAGCATTTT
CDR3aa: CASRAGHTNSNQPQHF

v_gene: TRBV18
d_gene: -
j_gene: TRBJ1-1
abundance: -
CDR3nt: TGTGCCAGCTCAGCGATACCTCCTGAAGCTTTCTTT
CDR3aa: CASSAIPPEAFF

v_gene: TRBV28
d_gene: -
j_gene: TRBJ1-1
abundance: -
CDR3nt: TGTGCCAGCAGTTTATATGGACAGAACACTGAAGCTTTCTTT
CDR3aa: CASSLYGQNTEAFF

v_gene: TRBV5-4
d_gene: -
j_gene: TRBJ1-6
abundance: few
CDR3nt: TGTGCCAGCAGCTTGGGACAAAGGGACGGTTCACCCCTCCACTTT
CDR3aa: CASSLGQRDGSPLHF

v_gene: TRBV7-2
d_gene: TRBD1
j_gene: TRBJ1-3
abundance: few
CDR3nt: TGTGCCAGCAGGGGGGGACAGGCGGCTGGAAACACCATATATTTT
CDR3aa: CASRGGQAAGNTIYF

v_gene: TRBV5-6
d_gene: TRBD1
j_gene: TRBJ1-6
abundance: -
CDR3nt: TGTGCCAGCAGCTTACCACCGGGACAGGGGTTTTCACCCCTCCACTTT
CDR3aa: CASSLPPGQGFSPLHF

v_gene: TRBV19
d_gene: TRBD2
j_gene: TRBJ2-5
abundance: -
CDR3nt: TGTGCCAGTAGTATAGAAAGCGGGGGGGCCAAAGAGACCCAGTACTTC
CDR3aa: CASSIESGGAKETQYF

v_gene: TRBV30
d_gene: -
j_gene: TRBJ2-5
abundance: few
CDR3nt: TGTGCCTGGAGGAGGGGGCGGGGGCCTAGGGAGACCCAGTACTTC
CDR3aa: CAWRRGRGPRETQYF

v_gene: TRBV29-1
d_gene: TRBD1
j_gene: TRBJ2-7
abundance: few
CDR3nt: TGCAGCGTTGTGGGAGGGACAGGGGCCTACGAGCAGTACTTC
CDR3aa: CSVVGGTGAYEQYF

v_gene: TRBV20-1
d_gene: -
j_gene: TRBJ2-7
abundance: -
CDR3nt: TGCAGTGAAGGCAGGTTCTACGAGCAGTACTTC
CDR3aa: CSEGRFYEQYF

v_gene: TRBV9
d_gene: -
j_gene: TRBJ2-5
abundance: -
CDR3nt: TGTGCCAGCAGCGTAGCGGTCAGGCTACAAGAGACCCAGTACTTC
CDR3aa: CASSVAVRLQETQYF

v_gene: TRBV5-1
d_gene: -
j_gene: TRBJ2-7
abundance: -
CDR3nt: TGCGCCAGCAGCTTAACAAACAGCCCCGGCGGGAAGTACTTC
CDR3aa: CASSLTNSPGGKYF

v_gene: TRBV5-1
d_gene: -
j_gene: TRBJ1-2
abundance: -
CDR3nt: TGCGCCAGCAGCCACGCTTCAGGACGGAATCTCAACTATGGCTACACCTTC
CDR3aa: CASSHASGRNLNYGYTF

v_gene: TRBV5-6
d_gene: -
j_gene: TRBJ2-7
abundance: -
CDR3nt: TGTGCCAGCAGCTTGGTGGCTAACCGAAACTACGAGCAGTACTTC
CDR3aa: CASSLVANRNYEQYF

v_gene: TRBV7-7
d_gene: TRBD2
j_gene: TRBJ2-3
abundance: few
CDR3nt: TGTGCCAGCAGCCGAGGACTAGGGCAGACAGATACGCAGTATTTT
CDR3aa: CASSRGLGQTDTQYF

v_gene: TRBV29-1
d_gene: TRBD1
j_gene: TRBJ2-7
abundance: -
CDR3nt: TGCAGCGTTTCCGTGGGGTCACAGGGGCGATACGAGCAGTACTTC
CDR3aa: CSVSVGSQGRYEQYF

v_gene: TRBV30
d_gene: -
j_gene: TRBJ1-2
abundance: -
CDR3nt: TGTGCCTGGAACCCGGGCTTTACTAACTATGGCTACACCTTC
CDR3aa: CAWNPGFTNYGYTF

v_gene: TRBV5-4
d_gene: TRBD1
j_gene: TRBJ1-4
abundance: few
CDR3nt: TGTGCCAGCAGCTTGAGGTTGAGACAGGGTAATGAAAAACTGTTTTTT
CDR3aa: CASSLRLRQGNEKLFF

v_gene: TRBV5-1
d_gene: -
j_gene: TRBJ1-2
abundance: few
CDR3nt: TGCGCCAGCAGCTTGGGAGTGAACTATGGCTACACCTTC
CDR3aa: CASSLGVNYGYTF

v_gene: TRBV15
d_gene: -
j_gene: TRBJ1-4
abundance: few
CDR3nt: TGTGCCACCAGACCCCCGGGGGGGGCTAATGAAAAACTGTTTTTT
CDR3aa: CATRPPGGANEKLFF

v_gene: TRBV6-1
d_gene: -
j_gene: TRBJ2-7
abundance: -
CDR3nt: TGTGCCAGCAGTGGAGGAGGGAGGGAGCAGTACTTC
CDR3aa: CASSGGGREQYF

v_gene: TRBV20-1
d_gene: -
j_gene: TRBJ1-1
abundance: few
CDR3nt: TGCAGGGGACAACTGAACACTGAAGCTTTCTTT
CDR3aa: CRGQLNTEAFF

v_gene: TRBV19
d_gene: -
j_gene: TRBJ2-3
abundance: -
CDR3nt: TGTGCCAGCACCCTACTGGGGTTAGGCACAGATACGCAGTATTTT
CDR3aa: CASTLLGLGTDTQYF

v_gene: TRBV27
d_gene: -
j_gene: TRBJ1-3
abundance: few
CDR3nt: TGTGCCAGCAGTTTGGAGCCGGGAGGAAACACCATATATTTT
CDR3aa: CASSLEPGGNTIYF

v_gene: TRBV7-3
d_gene: -
j_gene: TRBJ2-2
abundance: -
CDR3nt: TGTGCCAGCAGCTCCGCTACAGGGATTTCTACCGGGGAGCTGTTTTTT
CDR3aa: CASSSATGISTGELFF

v_gene: TRBV10-2
d_gene: TRBD1
j_gene: TRBJ2-5
abundance: few
CDR3nt: TGCGCCAGCAGTGAAGGTCGACAGGGGGTTATGGGGACCCAGTACTTC
CDR3aa: CASSEGRQGVMGTQYF

v_gene: TRBV7-2
d_gene: TRBD2
j_gene: TRBJ2-7
abundance: few
CDR3nt: TGTGCCAGCAGCTCACCCACCGGGACTAGCGGGAGAGCCTACGAGCAGTACTTC
CDR3aa: CASSSPTGTSGRAYEQYF

v_gene: TRBV11-3
d_gene: -
j_gene: TRBJ2-1
abundance: -
CDR3nt: TGTGCCAGCAGCTTCGGGGTCTACAATGAGCAGTTCTTC
CDR3aa: CASSFGVYNEQFF

v_gene: TRBV11-2
d_gene: TRBD2
j_gene: TRBJ2-3
abundance: -
CDR3nt: TGTGCCAGCAGCGGCCATCTAGCGGTGGGTACAGATACGCAGTATTTT
CDR3aa: CASSGHLAVGTDTQYF

v_gene: TRBV9
d_gene: TRBD1
j_gene: TRBJ2-4
abundance: -
CDR3nt: TGTGCCAGCAGCGGGCTCGGACAGGGCGTAGCCAAAAACATTCAGTACTTC
CDR3aa: CASSGLGQGVAKNIQYF

v_gene: TRBV7-3
d_gene: TRBD1
j_gene: TRBJ2-5
abundance: few
CDR3nt: TGTGCCAGCAGCCGACTTTCGGGACAGGGATTCCAAGAGACCCAGTACTTC
CDR3aa: CASSRLSGQGFQETQYF

v_gene: TRBV4-3
d_gene: -
j_gene: TRBJ2-7
abundance: -
CDR3nt: TGCGCCAGCAGCCACGTCTCGACGTACTCCTCCTACGAGCAGTACTTC
CDR3aa: CASSHVSTYSSYEQYF

v_gene: TRBV29-1
d_gene: -
j_gene: TRBJ2-1
abundance: few
CDR3nt: TGCAGCGCTCTCAGACACAGGGTTCTTTTGGACAATGAGCAGTTCTTC
CDR3aa: CSALRHRVLLDNEQFF

v_gene: TRBV7-2
d_gene: TRBD2
j_gene: TRBJ2-1
abundance: few
CDR3nt: TGTGCCAGCAGCCTCCCTCGCGGGGGTTACAATGAGCAGTTCTTC
CDR3aa: CASSLPRGGYNEQFF

v_gene: TRBV7-6
d_gene: TRBD2
j_gene: TRBJ2-7
abundance: few
CDR3nt: TGTGCCAGCAGCTTAGCTCCTAGCGGGGGAACCTACGAGCAGTACTTC
CDR3aa: CASSLAPSGGTYEQYF

v_gene: TRBV4-1
d_gene: -
j_gene: TRBJ2-4
abundance: few
CDR3nt: TGCGCCAGCAGCCGCCCGGGCCCCGGGGCAAACATTCAGTACTTC
CDR3aa: CASSRPGPGANIQYF

v_gene: TRBV6-5
d_gene: -
j_gene: TRBJ2-3
abundance: -
CDR3nt: TGTGCCAGCAGTTTGGGGACAAGGAGGGGCGATACGCAGTATTTT
CDR3aa: CASSLGTRRGDTQYF

v_gene: TRBV28
d_gene: -
j_gene: TRBJ1-1
abundance: few
CDR3nt: TGTGCCAGCAGTTCCGCGCATGCTGAAGCTTTCTTT
CDR3aa: CASSSAHAEAFF

v_gene: TRBV5-1
d_gene: -
j_gene: TRBJ1-5
abundance: few
CDR3nt: TGCGCCAGCAGCTTGGAAGGTGGTAATGGCAATCAGCCCCAGCATTTT
CDR3aa: CASSLEGGNGNQPQHF

v_gene: TRBV10-3
d_gene: -
j_gene: TRBJ1-1
abundance: few
CDR3nt: TGTGCCATCAGGCGGGATTTAAACACTGAAGCTTTCTTT
CDR3aa: CAIRRDLNTEAFF

v_gene: TRBV4-2
d_gene: -
j_gene: TRBJ2-3
abundance: -
CDR3nt: TGTGCCAGCAGCCAAGACCCCCACCCTTCAGATACGCAGTATTTT
CDR3aa: CASSQDPHPSDTQYF

v_gene: TRBV5-6
d_gene: -
j_gene: TRBJ2-7
abundance: few
CDR3nt: TGTGCCAGCAGATCAAGAGGAAGGCGTTCCGAGCAGTACTTC
CDR3aa: CASRSRGRRSEQYF

v_gene: TRBV11-3
d_gene: -
j_gene: TRBJ2-1
abundance: few
CDR3nt: TGTGCCAGCAGCTTAGTGGCGGGTAAGGGCAATGAGCAGTTCTTC
CDR3aa: CASSLVAGKGNEQFF

v_gene: TRBV4-3
d_gene: TRBD2
j_gene: TRBJ2-1
abundance: -
CDR3nt: TGCGCCAGCAGCCAAGATCAGGCTAGCGGGAGGGTGACCTACAATGAGCAGTTCTTC
CDR3aa: CASSQDQASGRVTYNEQFF

v_gene: TRBV11-2
d_gene: TRBD2
j_gene: TRBJ2-4
abundance: -
CDR3nt: TGTGCCAGCAGCTTAGGGACTAGCGGGAGTCGAAACATTCAGTACTTC
CDR3aa: CASSLGTSGSRNIQYF

v_gene: TRBV9
d_gene: TRBD2
j_gene: TRBJ2-3
abundance: -
CDR3nt: TGTGCCAGCAGCGAAAGCGGGGGCAGATCCCACACAGATACGCAGTATTTT
CDR3aa: CASSESGGRSHTDTQYF

v_gene: TRBV2
d_gene: -
j_gene: TRBJ1-6
abundance: few
CDR3nt: TGTGCCAGCGGTAAACCGGGACTTGCCTATTCACCCCTCCACTTT
CDR3aa: CASGKPGLAYSPLHF